The 30 T cell receptor beta chains in this list originate from one sample, sequenced in a study of early T cells in non-severe SARS-CoV-2 infection. MiXCR was run by TCRdb on the 5' RACE reads, yielding one entry per CDR3 protein. The table shows 60,000 to 75,000 distinct CDR3 sequences, with around 11% occurring only once. What was sequenced was whole blood. The receptors derive from an adult who was a healthcare worker with PCR-confirmed SARS-CoV-2 infection or an uninfected control (not recorded which).

The chain carries TRBV12-3 or TRBV12-4 and TRBJ1-1; D not certain. V dropped 3 bases and J dropped 5 bases, with 13 bases sitting between them. The CDR3 covers 14 residues. CDR3 nucleotide sequence: TGTGCCAGCAGTTTCGAGGGCATCAGGACTGAAGCTTTCTTT. Its translation is CASSFEGIRTEAFF.

This clonotype was observed a handful of times. The J gene is TRBJ2-7, the V gene TRBV6-2 or TRBV6-3, with 7 bases that match TRBD2. This CDR3 has 12 amino acids. Germline loops: CDR1 MNHEY, CDR2 SVGEGT. After removal of 4 bases from V and 6 bases from J, the junction contained 3 bases not matched to a gene. DNA for the CDR3: TGTGCCAGCAGTTGGACTAGAGGCGAGCAGTACTTC. Protein: CASSWTRGEQYF.

The rearrangement links TRBV29-1 to TRBJ1-1; perhaps TRBD1 as D (5 bases). Trimming stripped 3 bases from V and 4 bases from J, with 9 bases between. The CDR3 extends over 12 amino acids. Germline CDR1 and CDR2: SQVTM and ANQGSEA. CDR3 DNA sequence: TGCAGCGTTGATAGGGGAGGCACTGAAGCTTTCTTT. It translates to CSVDRGGTEAFF.

This clonotype has ten or more counts. CDR3 in amino acids: CASSRSGSTGELFF. The CDR3, as DNA: TGTGCCAGCAGCCGGAGCGGGAGCACCGGGGAGCTGTTTTTT. This chain connects TRBV12-3 or TRBV12-4 to TRBJ2-2; 8 positions match TRBD2. The V and J ends lost 6 bases and 4 bases, in that order; junction bases with no gene match: 4. The CDR3 contains 14 residues.

This chain's CDR3 is CASSEYAGSGAKNIQYF. CDR3 DNA: TGTGCCAGCAGTGAATATGCGGGGAGTGGGGCCAAAAACATTCAGTACTTC. J is TRBJ2-4 and V is TRBV25-1; possible D gene TRBD2, 6 bases. The CDR3 extends over 17 amino acids. Germline V gene sequence: CDR1 MGHDK, CDR2 SYGVNS. Trimming left V 0 bases short and J 1 base short, with 13 bases between. Supplemented by reference TRBV25-1 and TRBJ2-4, the full variable domain reads EADIYQTPRYLVIGTGKKITLECSQTMGHDKMYWYQQDPGMELHLIHYSYGVNSTEKGDLSSESTVSRIRTEHFPLTLESARPSHTSQYLCASSEYAGSGAKNIQYFGAGTRLSVL.

V is TRBV29-1 and J is TRBJ2-7; 7 nucleotides agree with TRBD1. The CDR3 is 13 residues long. J lost 0 bases, V lost 5 bases, and 4 bases had no gene match. Germline CDR1 reads SQVTM; CDR2 reads ANQGSEA. The CDR3 nucleotides are TGCAGCGTTAGTAGGGGGCTCTCCTACGAGCAGTACTTC. It translates to CSVSRGLSYEQYF.

This clonotype was observed a few times. CDR3 sequence (DNA): TGTGCCAGCTCACCAGGCCATCAGGCGAACACTGAAGCTTTCTTT. Translated: CASSPGHQANTEAFF. The rearrangement uses TRBV18 and TRBJ1-1; D is unclear. V lost 2 bases to trimming and J lost 1 base, with 11 bases between them. The length of the CDR3 is 15 residues. Looked up from germline, CDR1 is KGHSH and CDR2 is LQKENI.

This clonotype was counted many times. The junction departs from germline at one end; a sequencing error may be responsible. J is TRBJ2-3 and V is TRBV29-1; the D is unclear. CDR1 and CDR2 (germline): SQVTM, ANQGSEA. The CDR3 contains 12 residues. The CDR3 region is CSVEASTDTQYF. The CDR3 nucleotides read TGCAGCGTCGAAGCTAGCACAGATACGCAGTATTTT.

This clonotype occurred many times. The chain joins TRBV3-1 to TRBJ2-5; D is unclear. The germline V gene has CDR1 LGHDT and CDR2 YNNKEL (reference sequence). The CDR3 has 14 residues. V lost 1 base, J lost 1 base, and 7 bases lay in between. DNA for the CDR3: TGTGCCAGCAGCCAAGTACAAATCCAAGAGACCCAGTACTTC. Its protein product is CASSQVQIQETQYF.

The rearrangement links TRBV7-9 to TRBJ1-4; TRBD1 aligns across 7 bases. The CDR3 runs 16 residues. Trimming took 4 bases from V and 8 from J; bases not matched to a gene: 13. The V gene's germline CDR1 is SEHNR and CDR2 FQNEAQ (reference sequence). CDR3 in DNA: TGTGCCAGCAGCTCAGGGGGTTCGCCACCGGGAGAAAAACTGTTTTTT. Amino acid sequence: CASSSGGSPPGEKLFF.

The V call is TRBV29-1, the J call TRBJ1-2; 11 bases match TRBD1. The V gene's germline CDR1 is SQVTM and CDR2 ANQGSEA. The CDR3 covers 13 residues. The V gene end was trimmed by 7 bases and the J gene end by 6 bases; junction bases not matched to a gene: 7. The CDR3 DNA is TGCAGCGCTCGGACAGGGGGCAAGGATGGCTACACCTTC. Its protein is CSARTGGKDGYTF.

This clonotype was seen only a few times. CDR3 sequence (DNA): TGCGCCAGCAGCCAAGATCGGGTCAGGGGAGGCACTGAAGCTTTCTTT. Translation gives CASSQDRVRGGTEAFF. This chain joins TRBV4-1 and TRBJ1-1, with a possible D match to TRBD1 (6 bases). Per the germline V gene, CDR1 is MGHRA and CDR2 is YSYEKL. The CDR3 runs to 16 residues. V lost 0 bases, J lost 4 bases, and 15 bases lay in between.

This clonotype has ten or more counts. The chain carries TRBV6-6 and TRBJ1-3; D might be TRBD1 (5 bases). Looked up from germline, CDR1 is MNHNY and CDR2 is SVGAGI (reference sequence). Trimming shortened V by 0 bases and J by 0 bases, and 6 bases separated the two germline ends. The CDR3 runs to 15 residues. CDR3 in DNA: TGTGCCAGCAGTTACTCACAGGTCTCTGGAAACACCATATATTTT. Translating it yields CASSYSQVSGNTIYF.

V and J are TRBV12-3 or TRBV12-4 and TRBJ1-6; D ambiguous. V was cut by 9 bases and J by 7 bases, with 10 bases left in between. The length of the CDR3 is 12 residues. This CDR3 reads CASRPGNSPLHF. CDR3 nucleotide sequence: TGTGCCAGTCGACCGGGAAATTCACCCCTCCACTTT.

The chain has TRBV7-2 and TRBJ2-7; D remains ambiguous. Germline CDR1 SGHTA, CDR2 FQGNSA. The CDR3 runs 12 residues. V was trimmed by 5 bases and J by 6 bases, leaving 11 bases between them. The DNA for the CDR3 is TGTGCCAGCAGCCACGGTGTCGGCGAGCAGTACTTC. Translation gives CASSHGVGEQYF.

This clonotype was seen a handful of times. V gene TRBV21-1 combines with J gene TRBJ1-6; the table's D gene call, TRBD1, was not cross checked with the DNA. TRBV21-1 is a pseudogene locus. This CDR3 is 21 amino acids long. The CDR3 here is CASSKGLDRGPRSSYNSPLHF. The DNA for the CDR3 is TGTGCCAGCAGCAAAGGGCTCGACAGGGGTCCACGAAGCTCCTATAATTCACCCCTCCACTTT.

In its sample, this clonotype was seen many times. The V call is TRBV20-1, the J call TRBJ1-1, with TRBD1 matching 7 bases. V dropped 0 bases and J dropped 4; count of bases not matched to a gene: 5. This CDR3 comprises 14 residues. Germline V lookup: CDR1 DFQATT, CDR2 SNEGSKA (reference sequence). The CDR3 sequence is CSARDPDRATEAFF. For the CDR3, the DNA is TGCAGTGCTAGAGATCCAGACAGGGCCACTGAAGCTTTCTTT.

A word on this clonotype: A much more abundant neighbour one base away suggests this may be a read error. The CDR3 sequence is CRAATENYGYTF. The CDR3 DNA follows: TGCAGAGCCGCGACGGAGAACTATGGCTACACCTTC. J is TRBJ1-2 and V is TRBV29-1; no clear D. The germline V gene has CDR1 SQVTM and CDR2 ANQGSEA. The CDR3 runs 12 residues.

This clonotype came up many times. The rearrangement joins TRBV7-2 to TRBJ2-7; D might be TRBD1 (5 bases). This CDR3 region has 13 residues. The ends were cut back, 8 bases at V and 9 bases at J, with 20 bases in the middle. The V gene's germline CDR1 is SGHTA and CDR2 FQGNSA. The CDR3 DNA sequence: TGTGCCAGCTCGCGGTGGGGCCGACCGACGCAGTACTTC. Residues: CASSRWGRPTQYF.

This clonotype was detected many times. V and J are TRBV5-1 and TRBJ2-2; perhaps D is TRBD1 or TRBD2 (5 bases each). The germline V gene has CDR1 SGHRS and CDR2 YFSETQ. The CDR3 is 15 residues long. The V end lost 4 bases, the J end lost 6 bases, and 16 bases lay between the germline ends. The CDR3 spells CASSGTGADPGELFF. In DNA, the CDR3 is TGCGCCAGCAGCGGCACCGGGGCAGACCCCGGGGAGCTGTTTTTT.

The table lists this clonotype with many counts. V gene TRBV4-3 combines with J gene TRBJ2-1; the match to TRBD2 covers 13 bases. The CDR3 spans 16 residues. V lost 2 bases, J lost 9 bases, and 7 bases stayed unmatched. Per the germline V gene, CDR1 is LGHNA and CDR2 is YSLEER. CDR3: CASSQSGLAGVREQFF. The CDR3 DNA sequence: TGCGCCAGCAGCCAATCCGGACTAGCGGGAGTTCGTGAGCAGTTCTTC.

This clonotype was counted ten times or more. The chain carries TRBV7-3 and TRBJ1-1, with D unresolved. The V and J ends lost 1 base and 4 bases respectively, with 7 bases between them. The CDR3 covers 13 residues. Germline lookup yields CDR1 SGHTA and CDR2 FQGTGA. CDR3 protein: CASSLMEGTEAFF. CDR3 sequence (DNA): TGTGCCAGCAGCTTAATGGAGGGCACTGAAGCTTTCTTT. Supplemented by reference TRBV7-3 and TRBJ1-1, the full variable domain reads GAGVSQTPSNKVTEKGKYVELRCDPISGHTALYWYRQSLGQGPEFLIYFQGTGAADDSGLPNDRFFAVRPEGSVSTLKIQRTERGDSAVYLCASSLMEGTEAFFGQGTRLTVV.

This clonotype was counted only a few times. V usage is TRBV5-1 and J usage is TRBJ2-5; no reliable D call. Per the germline V gene, CDR1 is SGHRS and CDR2 is YFSETQ. The CDR3 length is 13 residues. The V and J ends lost 2 bases and 1 base respectively, with 6 bases between them. CDR3 protein: CASSFQLQETQYF. CDR3 nucleotides: TGCGCCAGCAGCTTCCAACTCCAAGAGACCCAGTACTTC.

V gene TRBV19 combines with J gene TRBJ2-5; tentative D call: TRBD2 (5 bases). Germline V gives CDR1 LNHDA, CDR2 SQIVND (reference sequence). The ends were cut back, 3 bases at V and 4 bases at J, with 12 bases in the middle. CDR3 length: 14 residues. CDR3 protein: CASSMGVGLETQYF. The CDR3, as DNA: TGTGCCAGTAGTATGGGAGTAGGGTTAGAGACCCAGTACTTC.

This clonotype has at least ten counts. The chain recombines TRBV10-3 with TRBJ1-1, with a weak D call TRBD1 (6 bases). CDR3 length equals 15 residues. The germline gives CDR1 ENHRY, CDR2 SYGVKD. Trimming took off 5 bases at V and 3 bases at J, with 16 bases between the two ends. Here the CDR3 DNA reads TGTGCCATCAGTATCAAAGGGGGAGCCCACACTGAAGCTTTCTTT. This encodes CAISIKGGAHTEAFF.

The sample holds many counts of this clonotype. The rearrangement joins TRBV12-3 or TRBV12-4 to TRBJ1-1; possible D gene TRBD1, 6 bases. CDR3 size: 14 residues. With 0 bases removed from V and 5 bases from J, the gap between germline ends came to 10 bases. CDR3 DNA sequence: TGTGCCAGCAGTTTAGCGGGACAAAGAACTGAAGCTTTCTTT. Translating it yields CASSLAGQRTEAFF.

This clonotype was counted between two and nine times. The chain carries TRBV24-1 and TRBJ2-3; a weak D match, TRBD1 (6 bases). The ends were cut back, 6 bases at V and 4 bases at J, with 13 bases in the middle. The CDR3 length is 14 residues. CDR1 KGHDR and CDR2 SFDVKD come from the germline V gene. The CDR3 loop reads CATSNYREPDTQYF. The CDR3 coding sequence is TGTGCCACCAGTAATTACAGGGAGCCAGATACGCAGTATTTT.

The gene calls are TRBV29-1 and TRBJ1-1, with unresolved D. The CDR3 has 10 residues. V was clipped by 7 bases and J by 0 bases, with 3 bases between them. Germline V gives CDR1 SQVTM, CDR2 ANQGSEA. The DNA for the CDR3 is TGCAGCGGGTTGAACACTGAAGCTTTCTTT. It codes for CSGLNTEAFF. Combining the CDR3 with reference TRBV29-1 and TRBJ1-1 gives the whole variable domain SAVISQKPSRDICQRGTSLTIQCQVDSQVTMMFWYRQQPGQSLTLIATANQGSEATYESGFVIDKFPISRPNLTFSTLTVSNMSPEDSSIYLCSGLNTEAFFGQGTRLTVV.

The sample holds many counts of this clonotype. The rearrangement joins TRBV19 to TRBJ2-1; TRBD2 matches 12 bases. V shed 4 bases, J shed 3 bases, and the junction held 1 base outside the gene matches. This CDR3 contains 15 residues. Germline assignment: CDR1 LNHDA and CDR2 SQIVND (reference sequence). The CDR3 sequence is CASSRLAGDYNEQFF. The CDR3 coding sequence is TGTGCCAGTAGTAGACTAGCGGGGGACTACAATGAGCAGTTCTTC.

This clonotype has just a few counts. The chain uses TRBV2 and TRBJ2-2; weak D call: TRBD1 (5 bases). The CDR3 is 14 residues long. Trimming cost V 8 bases and J 2 bases, with 12 bases left between them. Germline lookup yields CDR1 SNHLY and CDR2 FYNNEI. CDR3 DNA: TGTGCCAGCGAAGGCAGGGATAACACCGGGGAGCTGTTTTTT. Its translation is CASEGRDNTGELFF.